This passage covers 32 T cell receptor beta chains from one sample sequenced in a study of glioma-infiltrating T cells. TCR alpha and beta CDR3 regions were amplified from RNA using iRepertoire nested multiplex PCR. MiXCR was run by TCRdb on the multiplex PCR reads, yielding one entry per CDR3 protein. The sample consists of about 180,000 distinct CDR3 sequences, around 40% of them appearing once. The sample consisted of glioma tissue, nonneoplastic brain tissue, or PBMCs (not recorded which). The receptors were sampled from a human donor with low-grade glioma or glioblastoma, undergoing nonglioma brain surgery, or in good health (not recorded which).

This clonotype turned up a few times. The V gene is TRBV5-1, the J gene TRBJ2-7; D ambiguous. Germline-derived CDR1 and CDR2 are SGHRS and YFSETQ. The V end lost 0 bases, the J end lost 3 bases, and 13 bases lay between the germline ends. The CDR3 is 15 residues long. CDR3 residues: CASSLVPGDVYEQYF. The DNA of the CDR3 is TGCGCCAGCAGCTTGGTTCCCGGAGATGTCTACGAGCAGTACTTC.

This clonotype was counted at least ten times. This chain joins TRBV6-1 and TRBJ2-3, with TRBD2 identical over 8 bases. Losses at the gene ends were 3 bases for V and 6 bases for J; bases not matched to a gene: 8. The CDR3 consists of 15 residues. Germline V CDR1 and CDR2: MNHNS, SASEGT. The CDR3 nucleotides read TGTGCCAGCAGTGATGAAGCGGGAGCTTGGGATACGCAGTATTTT. This codes for CASSDEAGAWDTQYF.

The genes are TRBV2 and TRBJ1-1; 9 bases are a match to TRBD1. CDR1 is SNHLY, CDR2 FYNNEI, per germline. The CDR3 is 15 residues long. Unmatched junction bases numbered 5, after V lost 6 bases and J lost 0 bases. CDR3 residues: CASSLQGAVNTEAFF. The DNA for the CDR3 is TGTGCCAGCAGCCTACAGGGGGCTGTGAACACTGAAGCTTTCTTT.

Turning to this clonotype: Since a much larger clone is just one base distant, this may be a read error. The rearrangement uses TRBV28 and TRBJ2-7; D is unclear. From germline, CDR1 is MDHEN and CDR2 SYDVKM. Trimming pared 3 bases from V and 5 bases from J, leaving 5 bases between. The CDR3 is 11 residues long. The CDR3 region has the DNA TGTGCCAGCAGTTTTGCCAACGAGCAGTACTTC. Residues: CASSFANEQYF.

This clonotype was counted at least ten times. This chain connects TRBV20-1 to TRBJ2-1; perhaps TRBD2 as D (5 bases). The CDR3 runs 14 residues. Germline V gene sequence: CDR1 DFQATT, CDR2 SNEGSKA (reference sequence). Deletions cut 4 bases from V and 3 bases from J, with 13 bases between. The CDR3 is CSANSGWVYNEQFF. CDR3 DNA sequence: TGCAGTGCTAACAGCGGATGGGTCTACAATGAGCAGTTCTTC.

At least ten counts were recorded for this clonotype. The CDR3 loop reads CATSRDNLGVEFF. The CDR3 region has the DNA TGTGCCACCAGCAGAGATAACCTAGGCGTGGAATTCTTC. V gene TRBV15 combines with J gene TRBJ2-1; D is unresolved. The CDR3 totals 13 residues. V was trimmed by 0 bases and J by 16 bases, leaving 16 bases between them. Germline loops: CDR1 LNHNV, CDR2 YYDKDF (reference sequence).

This chain uses TRBV14 with TRBJ2-1; the D gene is possibly TRBD2 (6 bases). CDR3 length equals 16 residues. Germline CDR1 and CDR2: SGHDN and FVKESK. Trimming pared 4 bases from V and 6 bases from J, leaving 19 bases between. The CDR3 region is CASSPASRTGLNEQFF. In DNA form, the CDR3 reads TGTGCCAGCAGCCCCGCTTCTCGTACGGGACTCAATGAGCAGTTCTTC.

In its sample, this clonotype was seen many times. The chain carries TRBV20-1 and TRBJ2-1, with 16 bases lining up with TRBD2. The germline CDR1 and CDR2 sequences are DFQATT and SNEGSKA (reference sequence). V lost 3 bases, J lost 6 bases, and 2 bases stayed unmatched. The CDR3 contains 15 residues. CDR3 protein: CSASGTSGRANEQFF. The CDR3 DNA sequence: TGCAGTGCTAGTGGGACTAGCGGGAGGGCCAATGAGCAGTTCTTC.

About this clonotype itself: A much larger clone differs by one base, so this may be a read error. This sequence joins TRBV6-1 and TRBJ2-1, with D unresolved. V lost 9 bases and J lost 11, with 23 bases in between. This CDR3 is built from 14 residues. Germline V gene data show CDR1 as MNHNS and CDR2 as SASEGT. CDR3 in DNA: TGTGCCAGTGCGGACGTCCCCGTTTCTTCCAAGCAGTTCTTC. This encodes CASADVPVSSKQFF.

About this clonotype itself: The junction and the germline gene differ at one end; a read error may be behind it. This chain links TRBV28 with TRBJ1-1; D gene ambiguous. The CDR3 has 12 amino acids. In germline, CDR1 is MDHEN, CDR2 SYDVKM. The CDR3 region is CASSLSTVEALF. The CDR3, as DNA: TGTGCCAGCAGTTTATCTACAGTCGAAGCTCTCTTT.

This clonotype has at least ten counts. The rearrangement uses TRBV5-4 and TRBJ2-1, with TRBD2 matching over 9 bases. The V and J ends lost 3 bases and 4 bases, in that order; junction bases with no gene match: 2. Looked up from germline, CDR1 is SGHNT and CDR2 is YYREEE (reference sequence). This CDR3 contains 14 residues. The CDR3 is CASSSLAGYNEQFF. In nucleotides, the CDR3 is TGTGCCAGCAGCTCGCTAGCGGGGTACAATGAGCAGTTCTTC.

About this clonotype: This likely comes from a read error, as the CDR3 has no conserved phenylalanine or tryptophan at its end. This chain links TRBV12-3 or TRBV12-4 with TRBJ2-1; D gene ambiguous. The CDR3 extends over 11 amino acids. Trimming cost V 2 bases and J 9 bases, with 5 bases left between them. The DNA of the CDR3 is TGTGCCAGCAGTTTAATTGGTGAGCAGTTCTTA. As protein: CASSLIGEQFL.

About this clonotype: Since a much larger clone is just one base distant, this may be a read error. The chain joins TRBV7-9 to TRBJ2-1; D is possibly TRBD2 (6 bases). Germline loops: CDR1 SEHNR, CDR2 FQNEAQ (reference sequence). This CDR3 comprises 15 residues. The CDR3 region is CASRLVAGSAYEQFF. In DNA, the CDR3 is TGTGCCAGCAGATTAGTTGCGGGATCGGCCTATGAGCAGTTCTTC.

This clonotype has a count of ten or more. The V gene is TRBV20-1, the J gene TRBJ2-1; possible D gene TRBD2, 6 bases. Germline V lookup: CDR1 DFQATT, CDR2 SNEGSKA (reference sequence). The V end was cut by 5 bases, the J end by 1 base, with 12 bases between. This CDR3 region has 14 residues. CDR3 loop: CSALAAGSYNEQFF. As DNA, the CDR3 is TGCAGTGCTTTAGCGGCAGGTTCCTACAATGAGCAGTTCTTC.

This clonotype was counted many times. The chain recombines TRBV25-1 with TRBJ2-5, with D perhaps matching TRBD1 or TRBD2 (6 bases each). The V gene's germline CDR1 is MGHDK and CDR2 SYGVNS. Trimming shortened V by 2 bases and J by 2 bases, and 12 bases separated the two germline ends. The CDR3 is made up of 15 amino acids. CDR3 coding DNA: TGTGCCAGCAGTGAAATAACAGGGAGGCAAGAGACCCAGTACTTC. Amino acid sequence: CASSEITGRQETQYF.

The chain couples TRBV29-1 to TRBJ1-2, with 7 bases identical to TRBD1. V shed 6 bases and J 3 bases; nucleotides not matched to a gene: 7. CDR1 and CDR2 from the germline V gene are SQVTM and ANQGSEA. The CDR3 covers 13 residues. This chain's CDR3 is CSVCRQGDYGYTF. The CDR3 DNA reads TGCAGCGTCTGCAGACAGGGAGACTATGGCTACACCTTC.

Many counts were recorded for this clonotype. This rearrangement joins TRBV27 to TRBJ1-1; 9 bases map to TRBD1. V shed 6 bases, J shed 4 bases, and the junction held 3 bases outside the gene matches. The CDR3 contains 13 residues. Germline assignment: CDR1 MNHEY and CDR2 SMNVEV (reference sequence). CDR3 protein: CASSPTGGTEAFF. The CDR3 region has the DNA TGTGCCAGCAGCCCGACAGGGGGCACTGAAGCTTTCTTT.

Ten or more counts support this clonotype. V usage is TRBV6-1 and J usage is TRBJ2-1, with 9 positions matching TRBD2. V trimming: 6 bases; J trimming: 4 bases; junction bases outside the gene matches: 13. The CDR3 contains 17 residues. Germline values: CDR1 MNHNS, CDR2 SASEGT. This CDR3 is CASRTPLAGGGYNEQFF. The CDR3 DNA follows: TGTGCCAGCAGAACCCCGTTGGCGGGAGGGGGGTACAATGAGCAGTTCTTC.

On this clonotype: One end of the junction fails to match germline, which may point to a read error. This chain joins TRBV18 and TRBJ2-3, with D unresolved. The CDR3 length is 12 residues. Germline CDR1 KGHSH, CDR2 LQKENI. DNA of the CDR3: TGTTCCAGCTCACCGGAATCAGATACGCAGTATTTT. Protein product: CSSSPESDTQYF. The variable domain in full, completed from reference TRBV18 and TRBJ2-3, reads NAGVMQNPRHLVRRRGQEARLRCSPMKGHSHVYWYRQLPEEGLKFMVYLQKENIIDESGMPKERFSAEFPKEGPSILRIQQVVRGDSAAYFCSSSPESDTQYFGPGTRLTVL.

There are many counts of this clonotype. The rearrangement links TRBV15 to TRBJ2-5, with D unresolved. This CDR3 spans 16 amino acids. Germline CDR1 is LNHNV and CDR2 is YYDKDF (reference sequence). The V and J ends lost 1 base and 7 bases respectively, with 19 bases between them. Here the CDR3 reads CATSRGGNFLVATQYF. CDR3 DNA sequence: TGTGCCACCAGCAGAGGTGGTAATTTCTTGGTTGCGACCCAGTACTTC.

This clonotype showed up just once. A much larger clone differs from this one at a single base, so this may be a read error. This sequence joins TRBV20-1 and TRBJ2-7; D possibly corresponds to TRBD2 (5 bases). V lost 3 bases, J lost 1 base, and 13 bases lay in between. The CDR3 contains 14 residues. Germline values: CDR1 DFQATT, CDR2 SNEGSKA (reference sequence). Here the CDR3 reads CSASPTTSSYEQYF. In DNA form, the CDR3 reads TGCAGTGCTAGTCCCACTACTAGTTCCTACGAGCAGTACTTC.

Turning to this clonotype: Being one base from a much bigger clone, this may be a read error. The chain links TRBV24-1 to TRBJ2-5; D unresolved. Germline assignment: CDR1 KGHDR and CDR2 SFDVKD. The CDR3 has 15 amino acids. The CDR3 loop is CDTSDPMGFQETQYF. Written as DNA, the CDR3 is TGTGACACCAGTGATCCTATGGGTTTCCAAGAGACCCAGTACTTC.

V usage is TRBV19 and J usage is TRBJ1-4, with 9 bases matching TRBD1. The V gene end was trimmed by 4 bases and the J gene end by 0 bases; junction bases not matched to a gene: 3. The CDR3 has 16 amino acids. Germline V gives CDR1 LNHDA, CDR2 SQIVND (reference sequence). CDR3 DNA: TGTGCCAGTAGTACCCGGACAGGGGCAACTAATGAAAAACTGTTTTTT. It is translated as CASSTRTGATNEKLFF.

There are many counts of this clonotype. The chain joins TRBV4-1 to TRBJ2-3; D may match TRBD1 or TRBD2 (5 bases each). Germline V gives CDR1 MGHRA, CDR2 YSYEKL. The V gene lost 0 bases and the J gene lost 2 bases, with 12 bases spanning the gap. This CDR3 is built from 16 residues. The CDR3 sequence: CASSQDRGVNTDTQYF. As DNA, the CDR3 is TGCGCCAGCAGCCAAGATCGGGGCGTAAACACAGATACGCAGTATTTT.

This clonotype was counted only a few times. This chain connects TRBV2 to TRBJ2-5; no firm D call. CDR3 length: 13 amino acids. Trimming removed 2 bases at V and 4 bases at J, with 8 bases between. The germline gives CDR1 SNHLY, CDR2 FYNNEI. Here the CDR3 reads CASSERLSETQYF. The CDR3 DNA sequence: TGTGCCAGCAGTGAACGGCTTTCAGAGACCCAGTACTTC.

This clonotype was detected ten times or more. Here the CDR3 reads CASLGKFF. The CDR3, as DNA: TGTGCCAGTTTGGGGAAGTTCTTC. The rearrangement uses TRBV6-1 and TRBJ2-1; D remains ambiguous. CDR3 size: 8 residues. Germline assignment: CDR1 MNHNS and CDR2 SASEGT. The germline V and J ends were trimmed by 9 bases and 14 bases, with 8 bases remaining between them.

This clonotype was observed at least ten times. The rearrangement links TRBV6-1 to TRBJ2-3; D possibly matches TRBD1 or TRBD2 (5 bases each). V was cut by 6 bases and J by 10 bases, with 14 bases left in between. Germline loops: CDR1 MNHNS, CDR2 SASEGT. The CDR3 extends over 12 amino acids. The CDR3 sequence is CASSSGPAAQYF. CDR3 nucleotide sequence: TGTGCCAGCAGCTCGGGGCCGGCGGCGCAGTATTTT.

In this sample, this clonotype turned up many times. This rearrangement joins TRBV27 to TRBJ2-3, with 9 nucleotides matching TRBD2. CDR1 and CDR2 from the germline V gene are MNHEY and SMNVEV (reference sequence). The CDR3 is made up of 16 amino acids. Unmatched junction bases numbered 5, after V lost 1 base and J lost 3 bases. In nucleotides, the CDR3 is TGTGCCAGCAGTTTATTTGCGGGAGGGCCTACAGATACGCAGTATTTT. This encodes CASSLFAGGPTDTQYF.

The rearrangement uses TRBV28 and TRBJ2-1, with D uncertain. With 4 bases removed from V and 9 bases from J, the gap between germline ends came to 19 bases. The CDR3 covers 15 residues. The germline V gene has CDR1 MDHEN and CDR2 SYDVKM. The CDR3 DNA follows: TGTGCCAGCAGTTCTTTATGCAGCACCCACGGTGAGCAGTTCTTC. It encodes CASSSLCSTHGEQFF.

The rearrangement joins TRBV12-3 or TRBV12-4 to TRBJ2-1; the D is unclear. V lost 4 bases and J 9 bases, leaving 16 bases between the germline ends. There are 14 residues in the CDR3. In DNA, the CDR3 is TGTGCCAGCAGTTCCCTAGACGGAGAGAGTGAGCAGTTCTTC. Its protein is CASSSLDGESEQFF.

Note on this clonotype: One end of the junction is discordant with germline, which a read error may explain. The chain uses TRBV6-2 or TRBV6-3 and TRBJ2-3, with D tentatively TRBD2 (6 bases). The CDR3 has 14 amino acids. CDR1 and CDR2 (germline): MNHEY, SVGEGT. CDR3 sequence reads: CASKEISGEDTKCF. CDR3 DNA: TGTGCCAGCAAAGAAATTAGCGGAGAGGATACGAAGTGTTTT.

This clonotype occurred a few times. The rearrangement uses TRBV3-1 and TRBJ2-1; D not resolved. Germline-derived CDR1 and CDR2 are LGHDT and YNNKEL (reference sequence). V was pared by 1 base and J by 8 bases, with 12 bases between. The CDR3 length is 14 residues. CDR3 DNA: TGTGCCAGCAGCCAAGTACCGTCAGGCGATGAGCAGTTCTTC. This sequence encodes CASSQVPSGDEQFF.